A single sample is the source of the 14 T cell receptor beta chains below, sequenced in a study of PD-L1 blockade in urothelial cancer. Regarding time point: pretreatment peripheral blood. TCRdb's table, derived via immunoSEQ multiplex PCR, lists solely in-frame clones and lacks some. In the table there are 37,000 or so clones, 75% to 90% of which are singletons. Sample: PBMCs, taken around atezolizumab (anti-PD-L1) treatment. The receptors were gathered from a man in his sixties with urothelial cancer.

The J gene is TRBJ1-1, the V gene TRBV4-3; D gene unclear. This CDR3 is 14 amino acids long. V was cut by 0 bases and J by 7 bases, with 12 bases left in between. The germline CDR1 and CDR2 sequences are LGHNA and YSLEER. Here the CDR3 DNA reads TGCGCCAGCAGCCAAGATCAAATCAGTATTGAAGCTTTCTTT. Encoded protein: CASSQDQISIEAFF.

The V and J genes are TRBV5-1 and TRBJ2-1; possible D gene TRBD2, 6 bases. V gave up 1 base and J gave up 10 bases, with 15 bases separating them. Germline assignment: CDR1 SGHRS and CDR2 YFSETQ. The CDR3 spans 14 residues. This CDR3 reads CASSLIVRTNEQFF. In nucleotides, the CDR3 is TGCGCCAGCAGCTTGATAGTTAGGACTAACGAGCAGTTCTTC. The full variable domain, in which reference TRBV5-1 and TRBJ2-1 provide the parts outside the CDR3, is KAGVTQTPRYLIKTRGQQVTLSCSPISGHRSVSWYQQTPGQGLQFLFEYFSETQRNKGNFPGRFSGRQFSNSRSEMNVSTLELGDSALYLCASSLIVRTNEQFFGPGTRLTVL.

There are a few counts of this clone. V gene TRBV5-1 combines with J gene TRBJ2-5, with a tentative D call TRBD2 (5 bases). Trimming shortened V by 4 bases and J by 3 bases, and 13 bases separated the two germline ends. The CDR3 totals 14 residues. The V gene's germline CDR1 is SGHRS and CDR2 YFSETQ. CDR3 in amino acids: CASSLPGREETQYF. CDR3 nucleotides: TGCGCCAGCAGCCTCCCCGGGCGGGAAGAGACCCAGTACTTC.

The V and J genes are TRBV7-9 and TRBJ2-7, with 9 bases matching TRBD1. Losses at the gene ends were 2 bases for V and 5 bases for J; bases not matched to a gene: 7. Per the germline V gene, CDR1 is SEHNR and CDR2 is FQNEAQ (reference sequence). The CDR3 length is 15 residues. CDR3 sequence (DNA): TGTGCCAGCAGCTTACCTAACAGGGGGCTGAACGAGCAGTACTTC. It specifies CASSLPNRGLNEQYF.

This clone is a singleton in its sample. The gene calls are TRBV11-2 and TRBJ2-5; possible D gene TRBD2, 6 bases. Trimming took 6 bases from V and 4 from J, leaving 6 bases between them. The germline CDR1 and CDR2 sequences are SGHAT and FQNNGV. This CDR3 is built from 11 residues. The CDR3 DNA reads TGTGCCAGCAGGGGGGGAGAGACCCAGTACTTC. It codes for CASRGGETQYF.

This rearrangement joins TRBV4-1 to TRBJ1-2, with TRBD1 matching over 7 bases. CDR3 length equals 14 residues. Germline CDR1 and CDR2: MGHRA and YSYEKL. V shed 4 bases, J shed 3 bases, and the junction held 5 bases outside the gene matches. CDR3 DNA sequence: TGCGCCAGCAGCCCAGGGGGACTGTACTATGGCTACACCTTC. It yields the protein CASSPGGLYYGYTF.

V usage is TRBV7-2 and J usage is TRBJ1-2; possibly TRBD1 for D (6 bases). V lost 1 base to trimming and J lost 2 bases, with 8 bases between them. Per the germline V gene, CDR1 is SGHTA and CDR2 is FQGNSA. This CDR3 is built from 14 residues. Here the CDR3 reads CASSLDRANYGYTF. Here the CDR3 DNA reads TGTGCCAGCAGCTTAGACAGGGCAAACTATGGCTACACCTTC.

A word on this clone: This sample includes further DNA sequences coding for the same CDR3. V gene TRBV5-1 combines with J gene TRBJ2-7, with 7 bases aligning to TRBD2. Germline V lookup: CDR1 SGHRS, CDR2 YFSETQ. The J segment lost 0 bases and the V segment lost 4 bases, leaving 1 base of the junction unmatched. The CDR3 is 13 residues long. The CDR3, as DNA: TGCGCCAGCAGCGGCGGGAGCTCCTACGAGCAGTACTTC. This encodes CASSGGSSYEQYF. Together with reference TRBV5-1 and TRBJ2-7, the CDR3 gives the full variable domain: KAGVTQTPRYLIKTRGQQVTLSCSPISGHRSVSWYQQTPGQGLQFLFEYFSETQRNKGNFPGRFSGRQFSNSRSEMNVSTLELGDSALYLCASSGGSSYEQYFGPGTRLTVT.

The chain combines TRBV6-1 with TRBJ1-2; D gene uncertain. The CDR3 is 13 residues long. Germline V gene sequence: CDR1 MNHNS, CDR2 SASEGT. V was cut by 3 bases and J by 4 bases, with 9 bases left in between. This CDR3 reads CASSDGGRYGYTF. The CDR3 DNA reads TGTGCCAGCAGTGATGGAGGTCGCTATGGCTACACCTTC.

This chain connects TRBV5-1 to TRBJ2-3, with D perhaps TRBD1 (5 bases). The germline V and J ends were trimmed by 0 bases and 2 bases, with 22 bases remaining between them. The CDR3 covers 19 residues. Germline lookup yields CDR1 SGHRS and CDR2 YFSETQ. The CDR3 region is CASSLGGRVGRLATDTQYF. CDR3 nucleotides: TGCGCCAGCAGCTTGGGGGGCAGGGTAGGTAGACTCGCCACAGATACGCAGTATTTT.

The chain employs TRBV10-3 and TRBJ2-3; 7 positions match TRBD2. With V trimmed by 0 bases and J by 0 bases, 3 bases remained unmatched. Germline values: CDR1 ENHRY, CDR2 SYGVKD. The CDR3 has 16 residues. CDR3 nucleotides: TGTGCCATCAGTGAGTCAACGGGGGGTAGCACAGATACGCAGTATTTT. This sequence encodes CAISESTGGSTDTQYF.

This sequence joins TRBV7-2 and TRBJ2-5; D perhaps matches TRBD2 (7 bases). This CDR3 is built from 17 residues. Trimming took 3 bases from V and 4 from J, leaving 21 bases between them. In germline, CDR1 is SGHTA, CDR2 FQGNSA. CDR3 sequence reads: CASSLGSGGRGVETQYF. The CDR3 DNA is TGTGCCAGCAGCTTGGGAAGTGGGGGGAGGGGGGTAGAGACCCAGTACTTC.

The rearrangement links TRBV27 to TRBJ1-1, with D possibly matching TRBD1 (5 bases). V lost 0 bases and J 3 bases, leaving 14 bases between the germline ends. The CDR3 extends over 16 amino acids. From germline, CDR1 is MNHEY and CDR2 SMNVEV (reference sequence). CDR3 residues: CASSLSGGDRYTEAFF. The CDR3 DNA reads TGTGCCAGCAGTTTATCGGGAGGGGATAGATACACTGAAGCTTTCTTT.

The chain uses TRBV7-2 and TRBJ1-5; D gene unclear. Germline V gene sequence: CDR1 SGHTA, CDR2 FQGNSA. The CDR3 totals 12 residues. V was pared by 3 bases and J by 5 bases, with 5 bases between. Here the CDR3 reads CASSFADQPQHF. DNA of the CDR3: TGTGCCAGCAGCTTTGCGGATCAGCCCCAGCATTTT.